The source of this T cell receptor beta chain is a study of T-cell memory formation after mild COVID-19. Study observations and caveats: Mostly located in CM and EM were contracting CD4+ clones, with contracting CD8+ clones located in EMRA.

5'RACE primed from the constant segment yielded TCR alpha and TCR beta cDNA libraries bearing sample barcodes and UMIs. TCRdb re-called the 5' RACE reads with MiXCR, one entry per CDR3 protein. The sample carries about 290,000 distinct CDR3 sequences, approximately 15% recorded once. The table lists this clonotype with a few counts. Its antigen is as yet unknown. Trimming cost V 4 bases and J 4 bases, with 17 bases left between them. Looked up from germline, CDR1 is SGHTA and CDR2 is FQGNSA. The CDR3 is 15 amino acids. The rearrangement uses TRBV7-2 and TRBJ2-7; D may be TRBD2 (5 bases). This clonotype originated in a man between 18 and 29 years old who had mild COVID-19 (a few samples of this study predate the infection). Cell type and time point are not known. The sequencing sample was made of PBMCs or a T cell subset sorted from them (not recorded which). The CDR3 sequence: CASSSSLRARYEQYF. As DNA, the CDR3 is TGTGCCAGCAGCTCTAGCCTTAGGGCGCGTTACGAGCAGTACTTC. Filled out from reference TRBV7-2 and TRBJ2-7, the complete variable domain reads GAGVSQSPSNKVTEKGKDVELRCDPISGHTALYWYRQSLGQGLEFLIYFQGNSAPDKSGLPSDRFSAERTGGSVSTLTIQRTQQEDSAVYLCASSSSLRARYEQYFGPGTRLTVT.